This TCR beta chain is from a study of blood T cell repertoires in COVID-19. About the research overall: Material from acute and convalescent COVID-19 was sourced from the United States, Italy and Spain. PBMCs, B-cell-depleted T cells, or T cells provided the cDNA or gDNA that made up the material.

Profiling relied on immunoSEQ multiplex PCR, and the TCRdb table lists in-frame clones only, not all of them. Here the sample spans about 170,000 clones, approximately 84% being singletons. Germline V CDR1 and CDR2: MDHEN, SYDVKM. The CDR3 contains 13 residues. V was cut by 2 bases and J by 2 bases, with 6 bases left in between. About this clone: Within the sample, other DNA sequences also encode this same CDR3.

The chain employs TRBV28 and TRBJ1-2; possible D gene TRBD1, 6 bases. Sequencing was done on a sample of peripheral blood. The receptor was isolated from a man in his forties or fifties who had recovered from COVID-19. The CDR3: CASSLGQNYGYTF. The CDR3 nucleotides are TGTGCCAGCAGTTTAGGACAGAACTATGGCTACACCTTC.